One and the same sample provided the 20 T cell receptor beta chains below, sequenced in a study of T cells expressing NK-cell markers. With the 5' RACE reads reprocessed, TCRdb shows one record per CDR3 protein and no DNA. This repertoire includes about 260,000 distinct CDR3 sequences. Sequences were obtained from blood T cells: a sorted CD56 or NKG2C T cell subset, CD4+ or CD8+ T cells, or bulk PBMC T cells (not recorded which). These receptors all come from a woman between 18 and 75 years old in good health.

The chain is built from TRBV4-3 and TRBJ2-5; TCRdb's D call, TRBD1, is unchecked because there is no DNA. The CDR3 runs to 14 residues. Germline CDR1 LGHNA, CDR2 YSLEER. The CDR3 here is CASSRWTGGETQYF.

The rearrangement uses TRBV18 and TRBJ1-5. Germline V CDR1 and CDR2: KGHSH, LQKENI. This CDR3 comprises 15 residues. CDR3 amino acids: CASSAQGDSNQPQHF.

The rearrangement joins TRBV6-5 to TRBJ2-5; TCRdb's D call, TRBD2, is unchecked because there is no DNA. The CDR3 extends over 14 amino acids. Germline CDR1 and CDR2: MNHEY and SVGAGI. The CDR3: CASSYRTRQETQYF.

The rearrangement links TRBV7-2 to TRBJ2-5; no DNA is available, so the TRBD1 call from TCRdb remains unchecked. Germline V gene sequence: CDR1 SGHTA, CDR2 FQGNSA. The CDR3 is 16 amino acids. The CDR3: CASSQRHRGRQETQYF. The entire variable domain, with the rest obtained from reference TRBV7-2 and TRBJ2-5, is as follows: GAGVSQSPSNKVTEKGKDVELRCDPISGHTALYWYRQSLGQGLEFLIYFQGNSAPDKSGLPSDRFSAERTGGSVSTLTIQRTQQEDSAVYLCASSQRHRGRQETQYFGPGTRLLVL.

The rearrangement joins TRBV21-1 to TRBJ2-7; the TCRdb call, TRBD1, lacks DNA for checking. TRBV21-1 is given as a pseudogene. This CDR3 is 15 amino acids long. The CDR3 sequence is CASSKANRGNHEQYF.

The chain couples TRBV5-1 to TRBJ2-3. Per germline, CDR1 SGHRS and CDR2 YFSETQ. The CDR3 totals 16 residues. CDR3 sequence: CASSLGLETSTDTQYF.

This sequence joins TRBV14 and TRBJ2-1. From germline, CDR1 is SGHDN and CDR2 FVKESK. The CDR3 runs to 15 residues. Here the CDR3 reads CASSLFGLPYNEQFF.

The V call is TRBV12-3 or TRBV12-4, the J call TRBJ1-6; the TCRdb D gene call, TRBD1, has no DNA to confirm it. This CDR3 comprises 14 residues. CDR3 loop: CASRLGREDSPLHF.

The gene calls are TRBV6-2 or TRBV6-3 and TRBJ1-6; the TCRdb call, TRBD1, lacks DNA for checking. The CDR3 is 20 residues long. The germline V gene encodes CDR1 MNHEY and CDR2 SVGEGT. The CDR3 sequence: CASSYRASGQGSAYNSPLHF.

This sequence joins TRBV5-1 and TRBJ2-7; TCRdb indicates TRBD1, and absent DNA this call remains unverified. CDR1 is SGHRS and CDR2 is YFSETQ in the germline V gene. There are 14 residues in the CDR3. The CDR3: CASSLMQGVDEQYF.

The V call is TRBV12-3 or TRBV12-4, the J call TRBJ1-4. The CDR3 totals 11 residues. The CDR3 loop is CASRMDEKLFF.

The J gene is TRBJ2-2, the V gene TRBV5-1; the TRBD2 assignment by TCRdb is unverifiable without DNA. Germline V gives CDR1 SGHRS, CDR2 YFSETQ. The CDR3 has 17 residues. The chain's CDR3 is CASSLVPSGANTGELFF.

The chain carries TRBV4-3 and TRBJ2-7. The germline gives CDR1 LGHNA, CDR2 YSLEER. CDR3 length: 16 residues. CDR3 in amino acids: CASSQDLRTEPYEQYF.

V gene TRBV3-1 combines with J gene TRBJ2-5; the D gene TCRdb calls, TRBD1, cannot be checked with no DNA. CDR1 and CDR2 from the germline V gene are LGHDT and YNNKEL (reference sequence). The CDR3 spans 16 residues. CDR3 in amino acids: CASSQALRGAWETQYF.

V is TRBV18 and J is TRBJ2-1. The CDR3 sequence is 17 residues long. In germline, CDR1 is KGHSH, CDR2 LQKENI. Here the CDR3 reads CASSPPFGAGAGNEQFF.

V usage is TRBV7-2 and J usage is TRBJ1-4; TCRdb outputs TRBD1, but without DNA this stays unchecked. The length of the CDR3 is 15 residues. Germline CDR1 is SGHTA and CDR2 is FQGNSA. Here the CDR3 reads CASSLMDRGSEKLFF.

This sequence joins TRBV20-1 and TRBJ2-5. This CDR3 has 13 residues. Looked up from germline, CDR1 is DFQATT and CDR2 is SNEGSKA (reference sequence). The CDR3 loop is CSARVWGQETQYF.

This chain connects TRBV3-1 to TRBJ2-1; TCRdb lists TRBD1, though no DNA is available to test this call. This CDR3 is built from 16 residues. The germline CDR1 and CDR2 sequences are LGHDT and YNNKEL (reference sequence). The chain's CDR3 is CASSQVVRVSYNEQFF.

The rearrangement uses TRBV9 and TRBJ2-7; without DNA, the TCRdb call of TRBD1 cannot be checked. Germline loops: CDR1 SGDLS, CDR2 YYNGEE. The CDR3 spans 14 residues. The CDR3 region is CASSGGAFSYEQYF.

The V gene is TRBV12-3 or TRBV12-4, the J gene TRBJ2-5; TCRdb's D gene call, TRBD1, goes unchecked for lack of DNA. The length of the CDR3 is 13 residues. The CDR3 protein is CASSTTRTGTQYF.